This TCR beta chain was sequenced for a study of CD8+ T cells in alopecia areata. Overall study results and limits: Among the top 100, expanded CD8+ clones were significantly decreased by tofacitinib, as was scalp clonality. Mice showed clearer TCR sharing than patients did, a gap that was possibly HLA-related.

The CDR3 extends over 15 amino acids. V was shortened by 4 bases and J by 1 base, with 11 bases between the two germline ends. CDR1 and CDR2 from the germline V gene are LNHNV and YYDKDF (reference sequence). RNA was isolated and reverse transcribed to cDNA, the sequencing template. The method was immunoSEQ multiplex PCR; TCRdb's version includes in-frame clones alone and lacks a portion of them. This sample carries 90,000 to 130,000 clones, less than 75% of them seen once, and the ten largest clones take 9% to 15%. Treatment defined: oral pan-JAK inhibitor, 5-10 mg twice daily. Peripheral blood and lesional scalp punch biopsies came from alopecia areata patients. PBMCs served as the source from which CD4+ and CD8+ T cells were sorted. Worth noting for this clone: What it recognizes is unknown.

This specimen consisted of CD8+ T cells sorted from blood, obtained at week 24, from a patient treated with tofacitinib. This clonotype originated in a human donor with alopecia areata. The chain combines TRBV15 with TRBJ1-3; TRBD1 is a possible D gene (6 bases). CDR3 sequence reads: CATSTGDLSGNTIYF. The CDR3 DNA reads as TGTGCCACCAGCACAGGGGATTTGTCTGGAAACACCATATATTTT.